This T cell receptor beta chain was sequenced in a study of T-cell memory formation after mild COVID-19. Study conclusions and caveats: Balance between CD4 and CD8 was seen in clones contracting day 15 to 85, and a CD4+ lean was seen in later expanders.

From germline, CDR1 is MNHEY and CDR2 SVGAGI. CDR3 size: 13 residues. Unmatched junction bases numbered 13, after V lost 6 bases and J lost 14 bases. Turning to this clonotype: Its target is not known.

TCRdb redid the calling of the 5' RACE reads with MiXCR, one entry per CDR3 protein. In the table there are some 290,000 distinct CDR3 sequences, around 15% of which are singletons. Source material: PBMCs or a T cell subset sorted from them (not recorded which). The rearrangement uses TRBV6-5 and TRBJ2-1; the match to TRBD2 covers 7 bases. This TCR came from a man younger than 35 who had mild COVID-19 (a few samples of this study predate the infection). Cell type and time point are not known. CDR3 sequence: CASRLDREREEFF. The CDR3 DNA follows: TGTGCCAGCAGATTGGACCGCGAGCGGGAAGAGTTCTTC.